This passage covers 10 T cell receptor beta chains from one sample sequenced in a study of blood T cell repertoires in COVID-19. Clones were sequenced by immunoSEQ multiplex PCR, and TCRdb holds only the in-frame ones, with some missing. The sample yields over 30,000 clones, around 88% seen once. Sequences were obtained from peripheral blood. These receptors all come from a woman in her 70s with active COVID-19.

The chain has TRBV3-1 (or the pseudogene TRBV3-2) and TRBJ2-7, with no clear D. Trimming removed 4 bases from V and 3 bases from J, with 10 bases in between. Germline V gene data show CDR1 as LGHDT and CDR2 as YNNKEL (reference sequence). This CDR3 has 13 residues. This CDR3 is CASSRSPLYEQYF. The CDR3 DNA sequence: TGTGCCAGCAGCCGTTCTCCCCTCTACGAGCAGTACTTC.

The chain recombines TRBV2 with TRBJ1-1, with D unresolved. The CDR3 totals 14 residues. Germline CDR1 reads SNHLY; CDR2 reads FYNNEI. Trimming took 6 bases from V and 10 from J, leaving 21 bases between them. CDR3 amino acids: CASRGWARTERAFF. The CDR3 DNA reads TGTGCCAGCAGGGGGTGGGCTCGGACTGAAAGAGCTTTCTTT.

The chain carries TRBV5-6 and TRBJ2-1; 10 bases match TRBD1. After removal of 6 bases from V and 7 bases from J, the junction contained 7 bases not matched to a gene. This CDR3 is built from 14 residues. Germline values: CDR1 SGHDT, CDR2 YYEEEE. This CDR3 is CASTEPDRGNEQFF. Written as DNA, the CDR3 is TGTGCCAGCACCGAACCGGACAGGGGGAATGAGCAGTTCTTC.

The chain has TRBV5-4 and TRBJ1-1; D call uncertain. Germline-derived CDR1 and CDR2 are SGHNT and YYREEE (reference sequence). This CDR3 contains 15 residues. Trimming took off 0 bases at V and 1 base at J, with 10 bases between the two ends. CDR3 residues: CASSLGVGGNTEAFF. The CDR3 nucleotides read TGTGCCAGCAGCTTGGGGGTGGGAGGGAACACTGAAGCTTTCTTT.

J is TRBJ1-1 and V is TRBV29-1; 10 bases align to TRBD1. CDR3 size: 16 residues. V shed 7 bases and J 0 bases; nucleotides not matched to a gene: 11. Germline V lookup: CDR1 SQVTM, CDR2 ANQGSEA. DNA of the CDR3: TGCAGCGCCGGAAGGGACAGGGGATTCATGAACACTGAAGCTTTCTTT. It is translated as CSAGRDRGFMNTEAFF.

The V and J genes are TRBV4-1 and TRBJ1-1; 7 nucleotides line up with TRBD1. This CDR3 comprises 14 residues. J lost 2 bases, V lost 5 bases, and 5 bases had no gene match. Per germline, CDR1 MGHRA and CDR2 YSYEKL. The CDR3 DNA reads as TGCGCCAGCAGCTACAGACAGGGAAACACTGAAGCTTTCTTT. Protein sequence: CASSYRQGNTEAFF.

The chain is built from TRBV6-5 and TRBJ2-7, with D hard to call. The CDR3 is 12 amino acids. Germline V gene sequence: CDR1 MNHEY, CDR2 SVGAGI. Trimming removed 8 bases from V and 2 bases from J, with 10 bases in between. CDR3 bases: TGTGCCAGCGAAGACTCAGCCTACGAGCAGTACTTC. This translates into CASEDSAYEQYF.

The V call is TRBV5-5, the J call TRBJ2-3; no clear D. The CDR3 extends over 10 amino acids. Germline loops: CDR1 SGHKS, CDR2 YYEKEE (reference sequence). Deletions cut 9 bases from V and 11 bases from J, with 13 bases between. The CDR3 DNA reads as TGTGCCATTGCGATAGTGATGCAGTATTTT. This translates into CAIAIVMQYF.

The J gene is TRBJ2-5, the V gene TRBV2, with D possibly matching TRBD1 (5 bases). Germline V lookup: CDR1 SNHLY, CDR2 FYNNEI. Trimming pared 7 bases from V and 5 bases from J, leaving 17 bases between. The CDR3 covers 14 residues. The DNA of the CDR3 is TGTGCCAGCAAAGGTTCGTGGGGCTTTGAGACCCAGTACTTC. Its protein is CASKGSWGFETQYF.

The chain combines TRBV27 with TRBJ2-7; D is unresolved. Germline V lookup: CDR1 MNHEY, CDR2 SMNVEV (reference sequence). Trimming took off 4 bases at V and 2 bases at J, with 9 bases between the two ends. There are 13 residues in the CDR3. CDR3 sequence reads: CASSSEQTYEQYF. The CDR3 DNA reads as TGTGCCAGCAGTTCCGAACAGACCTACGAGCAGTACTTC.